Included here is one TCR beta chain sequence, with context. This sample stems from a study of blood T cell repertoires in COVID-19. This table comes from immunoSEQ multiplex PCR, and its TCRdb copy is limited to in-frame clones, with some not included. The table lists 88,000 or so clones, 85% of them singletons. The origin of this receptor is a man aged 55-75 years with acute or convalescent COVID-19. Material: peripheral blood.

CDR3 DNA sequence: TGTGCCAGCAGCCTTCTACGGGGCGGGGTTAGCACAGATACGCAGTATTTT. Its protein product is CASSLLRGGVSTDTQYF. V usage is TRBV7-2 and J usage is TRBJ2-3, with D possibly matching TRBD2 (6 bases). In germline, CDR1 is SGHTA, CDR2 FQGNSA. Deletions cut 5 bases from V and 0 bases from J, with 18 bases between. There are 17 residues in the CDR3.